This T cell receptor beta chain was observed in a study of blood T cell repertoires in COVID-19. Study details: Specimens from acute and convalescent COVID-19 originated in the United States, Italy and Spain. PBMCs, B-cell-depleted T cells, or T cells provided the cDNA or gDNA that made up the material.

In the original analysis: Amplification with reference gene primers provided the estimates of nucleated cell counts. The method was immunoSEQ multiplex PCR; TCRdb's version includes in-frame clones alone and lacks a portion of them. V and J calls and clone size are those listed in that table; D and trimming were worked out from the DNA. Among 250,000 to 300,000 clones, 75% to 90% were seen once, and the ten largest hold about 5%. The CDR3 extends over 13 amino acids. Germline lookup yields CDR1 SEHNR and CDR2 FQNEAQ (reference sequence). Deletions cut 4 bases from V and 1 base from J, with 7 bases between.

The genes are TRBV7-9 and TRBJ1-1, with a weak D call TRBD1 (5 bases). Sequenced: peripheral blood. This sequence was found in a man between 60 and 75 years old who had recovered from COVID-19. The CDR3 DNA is TGTGCCAGCAGCTCGACAGAGAACACTGAAGCTTTCTTT. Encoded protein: CASSSTENTEAFF.